What follows are 18 T cell receptor beta chains derived from one specimen sequenced in a study of vaccination and CD4 T cells after COVID-19. Treatment in this sample: approximately nine-day PBMC culture with coronavirus spike peptide pools or control peptides (ViraFEST assay). Samples of CD4+ T cells were obtained from the unexposed donor before the COVID-19 pandemic (2011-2018). Their antigens remain unidentified. The Oncomine TCR Beta short-read assay generated sequence data from the DNA of cultured CD4+ T cells. MiXCR, applied by TCRdb to the PCR reads, yields one record per CDR3 protein. The sample carries about 7,200 distinct CDR3 sequences, roughly a third recorded once. Sequenced material: CD4+ T cells from blood, cultured in vitro. These receptors originate from a human donor in good health.

The rearrangement links TRBV14 to TRBJ1-1; D is perhaps TRBD1 (5 bases). Trimming pared 0 bases from V and 11 bases from J, leaving 10 bases between. This CDR3 spans 12 amino acids. The germline gives CDR1 SGHDN, CDR2 FVKESK. The chain's CDR3 is CASSQDRAKAFF. CDR3 DNA sequence: TGTGCCAGCAGCCAAGACAGGGCAAAGGCTTTCTTT.

The chain employs TRBV20-1 and TRBJ2-3, with D unclear. CDR1 and CDR2 from the germline V gene are DFQATT and SNEGSKA (reference sequence). The CDR3 sequence is 15 residues long. V lost 0 bases, J lost 0 bases, and 10 bases lay in between. The CDR3 DNA sequence: TGCAGTGCTAGAGATTTGAGAACTAGCACAGATACGCAGTATTTT. This sequence encodes CSARDLRTSTDTQYF.

This clonotype was observed a few times. V is TRBV19 and J is TRBJ1-2, with TRBD1 as a possible D gene (5 bases). Trimming took 10 bases from V and 1 from J, leaving 16 bases between them. There are 14 residues in the CDR3. Per germline, CDR1 LNHDA and CDR2 SQIVND (reference sequence). The CDR3 region has the DNA TGTGCCACCAAGGCGACAGTGATTAACTATGGCTACACCTTC. Translation gives CATKATVINYGYTF.

This clonotype was observed a few times. The rearrangement links TRBV6-2 or TRBV6-3 to TRBJ1-1, with D perhaps matching TRBD1 (5 bases). CDR1 and CDR2 (germline): MNHEY, SVGEGT. This CDR3 spans 12 amino acids. Trimming took off 10 bases at V and 3 bases at J, with 12 bases between the two ends. The CDR3 DNA reads TGTGCCACCAGGGATCCCGACACTGAAGCTTTCTTT. This translates into CATRDPDTEAFF.

This chain uses TRBV6-1 with TRBJ2-3; 8 nucleotides match TRBD2. V shed 2 bases, J shed 6 bases, and the junction held 4 bases outside the gene matches. Germline-derived CDR1 and CDR2 are MNHNS and SASEGT. This CDR3 contains 14 residues. CDR3 in amino acids: CASSERGGGDTQYF. The CDR3 DNA sequence: TGTGCCAGCAGTGAACGGGGGGGTGGGGATACGCAGTATTTT.

The J gene is TRBJ1-2, the V gene TRBV6-1; no firm D call. This CDR3 has 15 residues. V lost 6 bases and J lost 1, with 15 bases in between. Germline CDR1 and CDR2: MNHNS and SASEGT. CDR3 amino acids: CASRLKDGDNYGYTF. The CDR3 bases are TGTGCCAGCAGATTAAAAGACGGAGATAACTATGGCTACACCTTC.

This chain connects TRBV10-2 to TRBJ1-2, with D possibly being TRBD1 (5 bases). From germline, CDR1 is WSHSY and CDR2 SAAADI. Trimming removed 0 bases from V and 12 bases from J, with 14 bases in between. This CDR3 contains 13 residues. This CDR3 reads CASSESTAGTHTF. DNA for the CDR3: TGCGCCAGCAGTGAGTCGACGGCCGGGACTCACACCTTC.

The rearrangement links TRBV5-4 to TRBJ1-2; D is unclear. The CDR3 sequence is 13 residues long. Trimming removed 1 base at V and 8 bases at J, with 12 bases between. Germline V gives CDR1 SGHNT, CDR2 YYREEE (reference sequence). CDR3 residues: CASSLSGNGGYTF. CDR3 nucleotides: TGTGCCAGCAGCTTGTCCGGAAATGGAGGCTACACCTTC.

This clonotype has a handful of counts. The chain joins TRBV6-1 to TRBJ2-3; no definite D call. The germline V gene encodes CDR1 MNHNS and CDR2 SASEGT. The length of the CDR3 is 14 residues. Trimming removed 5 bases at V and 4 bases at J, with 13 bases between. As DNA, the CDR3 is TGTGCCAGCAGTCGAGGTAAGGGCCCAGATACGCAGTATTTT. This sequence encodes CASSRGKGPDTQYF.

This clonotype has just one count. A much larger clone differs by one base, so this may be a read error. The V call is TRBV7-2, the J call TRBJ2-5; 8 nucleotides align to TRBD1. CDR1 SGHTA and CDR2 FQGNSA come from the germline V gene. The CDR3 runs to 14 residues. The CDR3 loop reads CAGSLTTGVETQYF. The CDR3 DNA reads TGTGCCGGCAGTCTTACGACAGGGGTTGAGACCCAGTACTTC. Full variable domain (rest looked up from reference TRBV7-2 and TRBJ2-5): GAGVSQSPSNKVTEKGKDVELRCDPISGHTALYWYRQSLGQGLEFLIYFQGNSAPDKSGLPSDRFSAERTGGSVSTLTIQRTQQEDSAVYLCAGSLTTGVETQYFGPGTRLLVL.

The genes are TRBV12-3 or TRBV12-4 and TRBJ2-2, with D perhaps TRBD2 (5 bases). The CDR3 covers 16 residues. The V and J ends lost 6 bases and 4 bases respectively, with 18 bases between them. Here the CDR3 DNA reads TGTGCCAGCAGCCCCCGGGGATCGCTGATCACCGGGGAGCTGTTTTTT. Amino acids: CASSPRGSLITGELFF.

This clonotype came up a few times. The CDR3: CASRLRDRGSPLHF. DNA of the CDR3: TGTGCCAGCAGATTGAGGGACAGAGGTTCACCCCTCCACTTT. The chain joins TRBV2 to TRBJ1-6, with 7 bases aligning to TRBD1. In germline, CDR1 is SNHLY, CDR2 FYNNEI. The CDR3 is 14 residues long. J gave up 9 bases and V 6 bases, and 8 bases lay outside the gene matches. Based on the CDR3 plus reference TRBV2 and TRBJ1-6, the full variable domain is EPEVTQTPSHQVTQMGQEVILRCVPISNHLYFYWYRQILGQKVEFLVSFYNNEISEKSEIFDDQFSVERPDGSNFTLKIRSTKLEDSAMYFCASRLRDRGSPLHFGNGTRLTVT.

The gene calls are TRBV7-9 and TRBJ2-7; D remains ambiguous. The CDR3 is 14 residues long. V was pared by 0 bases and J by 6 bases, with 12 bases between. Germline CDR1 reads SEHNR; CDR2 reads FQNEAQ (reference sequence). CDR3 sequence reads: CASSLAYDNLEQYF. CDR3 nucleotide sequence: TGTGCCAGCAGCTTAGCTTACGACAACCTCGAGCAGTACTTC. Filled out from reference TRBV7-9 and TRBJ2-7, the complete variable domain reads DTGVSQNPRHKITKRGQNVTFRCDPISEHNRLYWYRQTLGQGPEFLTYFQNEAQLEKSRLLSDRFSAERPKGSFSTLEIQRTEQGDSAMYLCASSLAYDNLEQYFGPGTRLTVT.

The J gene is TRBJ2-7, the V gene TRBV18; D gene unclear. V was pared by 0 bases and J by 3 bases, with 6 bases between. This CDR3 is 13 amino acids long. The germline V gene has CDR1 KGHSH and CDR2 LQKENI. In nucleotides, the CDR3 is TGTGCCAGCTCACCACCGGCCCTCTACGAGCAGTACTTC. Amino acid sequence: CASSPPALYEQYF.

The CDR3 is CASGLAGSSYEQYF. For the CDR3, the DNA is TGTGCTAGTGGTCTCGCGGGGAGCTCCTACGAGCAGTACTTC. The chain links TRBV12-5 to TRBJ2-7; possible D gene TRBD2, 6 bases. The length of the CDR3 is 14 residues. V was pared by 5 bases and J by 0 bases, with 11 bases between. Germline V gene data show CDR1 as LGHNT and CDR2 as FRNRAP.

V and J are TRBV25-1 and TRBJ2-5; no definite D call. The CDR3 totals 10 residues. The ends were cut back, 2 bases at V and 5 bases at J, with 0 bases in the middle. In germline, CDR1 is MGHDK, CDR2 SYGVNS. CDR3 in amino acids: CASSEETQYF. The CDR3 coding sequence is TGTGCCAGCAGTGAAGAGACCCAGTACTTC.

The genes are TRBV7-9 and TRBJ1-1; 9 bases are a match to TRBD1. J lost 6 bases, V lost 3 bases, and 2 bases had no gene match. Germline assignment: CDR1 SEHNR and CDR2 FQNEAQ (reference sequence). The CDR3 consists of 13 residues. The CDR3 spells CASSLGQGSEAFF. CDR3 in DNA: TGTGCCAGCAGCTTGGGACAGGGCTCTGAAGCTTTCTTT. Filled out from reference TRBV7-9 and TRBJ1-1, the complete variable domain reads DTGVSQNPRHKITKRGQNVTFRCDPISEHNRLYWYRQTLGQGPEFLTYFQNEAQLEKSRLLSDRFSAERPKGSFSTLEIQRTEQGDSAMYLCASSLGQGSEAFFGQGTRLTVV.

V usage is TRBV6-1 and J usage is TRBJ2-5, with unresolved D. Germline CDR1 is MNHNS and CDR2 is SASEGT. Trimming removed 8 bases from V and 2 bases from J, with 12 bases in between. This CDR3 contains 13 residues. The CDR3 protein is CASQKMPQETQYF. The CDR3, as DNA: TGTGCCAGCCAGAAGATGCCGCAAGAGACCCAGTACTTC.